The clone carrying this T cell receptor (beta chain) was found a few times. The authors prepared the TCRbeta library with unique molecular identifiers. TCRdb fed the PCR reads into MiXCR, producing one record per CDR3 protein. The sample holds roughly 490,000 distinct CDR3 sequences; over 9.5% are singletons and the top ten take 14%. This sample is part of a study of T-cell reconstitution after alpha-beta-depleted transplantation in children. The sequences come from PBMCs, mostly from graft donor cells, collected 180 days after TCRalphabeta/CD19-depleted stem cell transplant. The source of this sequence is a female patient aged 2 to 10 who had a stem cell transplant for aplastic anemia, so the T cells may come from the graft donor.

For the CDR3, the DNA is TGTGCCAGCAGCGTTACGGGACACCACTACGAGCAGTACTTC. Translation: CASSVTGHHYEQYF. The rearrangement links TRBV9 to TRBJ2-7; a weak D match, TRBD1 (6 bases). The CDR3 is 14 residues long. V dropped 2 bases and J dropped 3 bases, with 12 bases sitting between them. Germline V gives CDR1 SGDLS, CDR2 YYNGEE.